This TCR beta chain is from a study of blood T cell repertoires in COVID-19. The V gene's germline CDR1 is KGHSH and CDR2 LQKENI. The CDR3 consists of 17 residues. Trimming pared 0 bases from V and 0 bases from J, leaving 12 bases between. The table came from immunoSEQ multiplex PCR; TCRdb's copy has only in-frame clones and leaves some out. The data contain about 250,000 clones, around 86% of them singletons. This receptor was identified in a man aged 40-49 years who had recovered from COVID-19. The rearrangement uses TRBV18 and TRBJ1-5; perhaps TRBD1 as D (6 bases). Specimen: PBMCs or T cells enriched from blood (not recorded which). CDR3 DNA sequence: TGTGCCAGCTCACCACCTAACCTACAGGGTAGCAATCAGCCCCAGCATTTT. Its translation: CASSPPNLQGSNQPQHF.